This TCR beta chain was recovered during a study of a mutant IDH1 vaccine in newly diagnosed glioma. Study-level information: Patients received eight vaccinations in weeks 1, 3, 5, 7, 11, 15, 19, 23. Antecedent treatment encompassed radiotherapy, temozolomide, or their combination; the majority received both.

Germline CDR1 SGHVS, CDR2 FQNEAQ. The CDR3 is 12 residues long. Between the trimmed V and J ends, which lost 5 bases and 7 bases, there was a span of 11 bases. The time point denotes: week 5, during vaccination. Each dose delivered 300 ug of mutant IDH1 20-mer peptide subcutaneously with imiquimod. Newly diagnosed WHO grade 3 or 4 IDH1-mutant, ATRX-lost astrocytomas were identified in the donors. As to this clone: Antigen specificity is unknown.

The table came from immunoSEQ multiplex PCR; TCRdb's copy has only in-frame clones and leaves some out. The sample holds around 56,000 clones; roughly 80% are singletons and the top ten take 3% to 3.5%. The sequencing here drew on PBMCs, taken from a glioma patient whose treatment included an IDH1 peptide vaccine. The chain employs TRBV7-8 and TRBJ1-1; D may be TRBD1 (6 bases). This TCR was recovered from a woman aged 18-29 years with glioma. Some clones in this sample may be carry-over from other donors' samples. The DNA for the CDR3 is TGTGCCAGCAGCCTAACAGGGTTTGAAGCTTTCTTT. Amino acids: CASSLTGFEAFF. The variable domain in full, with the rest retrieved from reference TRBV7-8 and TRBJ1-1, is GAGVSQSPRYKVAKRGQDVALRCDPISGHVSLFWYQQALGQGPEFLTYFQNEAQLDKSGLPSDRFFAERPEGSVSTLKIQRTQQEDSAVYLCASSLTGFEAFFGQGTRLTVV.